The clone carrying this T cell receptor beta chain was picked up many times. Indicated time point: newly diagnosed GD, antithyroid drugs for less than 3 months. PBMCs were the source of the RNA used for TCR sequencing. According to the study, TCR beta libraries were built with iRepertoire HTBI primers and CDR3-region Arm-PCR. Per the study methods: Identified across the samples were 55 to 75 TRBV segments and more than twelve TRBJ segments. TCRdb analysed the multiplex PCR reads with MiXCR anew, one entry per CDR3 protein. The V and J calls, along with clone size, are taken from TCRdb and not from the paper's own processing. Of some 250,000 distinct CDR3 sequences listed, 18% are singletons. The data stem from a study of regulatory T cells in long-lasting Graves disease. V gave up 6 bases and J gave up 5 bases, with 17 bases separating them. The germline gives CDR1 SGHAT, CDR2 FQNNGV. This CDR3 has 14 amino acids.

These records were also assigned to another study, of T cells in Graves' hyperthyroidism and ophthalmopathy. That investigation notes: Using the HTBI primer set, a first-round RT-PCR was run on the TCR CDR3. Ophthalmopathy was identified by the model a median 6.5 months ahead of onset.

This specimen consisted of peripheral blood mononuclear cells (PBMCs), obtained at new diagnosis, from a patient treated with antithyroid drugs. V is TRBV11-2 and J is TRBJ2-7, with D possibly called TRBD1 or TRBD2 (5 bases each). This sequence originates from a woman in her twenties or thirties with Graves disease. CDR3 protein: CASSSKRGRDEQYF. CDR3 sequence (DNA): TGTGCCAGCAGTTCGAAGAGGGGCCGGGACGAGCAGTACTTC.